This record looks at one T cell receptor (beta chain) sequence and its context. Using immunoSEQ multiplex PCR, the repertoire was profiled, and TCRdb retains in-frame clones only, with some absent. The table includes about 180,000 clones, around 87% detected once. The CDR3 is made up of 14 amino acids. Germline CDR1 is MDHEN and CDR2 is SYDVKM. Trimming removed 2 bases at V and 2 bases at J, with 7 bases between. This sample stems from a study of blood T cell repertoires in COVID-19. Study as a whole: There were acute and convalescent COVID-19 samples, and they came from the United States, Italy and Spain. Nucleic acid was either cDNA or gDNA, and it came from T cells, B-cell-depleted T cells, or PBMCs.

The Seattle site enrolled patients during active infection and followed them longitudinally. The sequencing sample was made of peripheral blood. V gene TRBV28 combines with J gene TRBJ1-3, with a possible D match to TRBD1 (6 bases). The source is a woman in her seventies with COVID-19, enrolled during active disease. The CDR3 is CASSLQGPGNTIYF. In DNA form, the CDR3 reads TGTGCCAGCAGTTTACAGGGGCCTGGAAACACCATATATTTT.